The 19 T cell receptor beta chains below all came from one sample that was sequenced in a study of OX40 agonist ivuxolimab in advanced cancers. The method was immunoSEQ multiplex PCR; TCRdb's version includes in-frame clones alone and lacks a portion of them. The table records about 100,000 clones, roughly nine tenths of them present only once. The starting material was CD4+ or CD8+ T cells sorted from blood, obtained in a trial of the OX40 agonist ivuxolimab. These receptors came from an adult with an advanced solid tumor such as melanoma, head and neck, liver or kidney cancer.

The chain's CDR3 is CASRKGLDNEQFF. CDR3 bases: TGCGCCAGCCGAAAGGGTCTGGACAATGAGCAGTTCTTC. J is TRBJ2-1 and V is TRBV10-1, with D unclear. Trimming removed 8 bases at V and 5 bases at J, with 13 bases between. CDR3 length: 13 residues. Germline assignment: CDR1 WNHNN and CDR2 SYGVQD (reference sequence).

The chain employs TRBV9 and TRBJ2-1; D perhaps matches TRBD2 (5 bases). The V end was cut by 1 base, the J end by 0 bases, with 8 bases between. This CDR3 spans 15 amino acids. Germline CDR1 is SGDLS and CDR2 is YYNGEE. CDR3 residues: CASSVRESSYNEQFF. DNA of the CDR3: TGTGCCAGCAGCGTAAGGGAGAGCTCCTACAATGAGCAGTTCTTC. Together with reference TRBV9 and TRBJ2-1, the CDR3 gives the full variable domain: DSGVTQTPKHLITATGQRVTLRCSPRSGDLSVYWYQQSLDQGLQFLIQYYNGEERAKGNILERFSAQQFPDLHSELNLSSLELGDSALYFCASSVRESSYNEQFFGPGTRLTVL.

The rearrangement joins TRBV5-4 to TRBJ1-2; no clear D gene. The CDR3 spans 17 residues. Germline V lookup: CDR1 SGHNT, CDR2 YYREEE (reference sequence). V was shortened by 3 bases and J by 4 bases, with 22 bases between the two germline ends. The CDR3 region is CASSSEEGEKYFYGYTF. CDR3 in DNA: TGTGCCAGCAGCTCCGAGGAGGGCGAGAAGTATTTCTATGGCTACACCTTC.

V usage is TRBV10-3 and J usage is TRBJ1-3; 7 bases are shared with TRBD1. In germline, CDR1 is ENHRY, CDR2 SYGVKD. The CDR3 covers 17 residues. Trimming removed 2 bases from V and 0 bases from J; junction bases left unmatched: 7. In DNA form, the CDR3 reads TGTGCCATCAGTGAGCGAAGACAGGGTAGCTCTGGAAACACCATATATTTT. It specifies CAISERRQGSSGNTIYF.

In nucleotides, the CDR3 is TGCAGCGTTGGAGGAGGAGCAACTAATGAAAAACTGTTTTTT. Protein product: CSVGGGATNEKLFF. The chain joins TRBV29-1 to TRBJ1-4; D remains ambiguous. CDR1 is SQVTM and CDR2 is ANQGSEA in the germline V gene. Trimming took off 4 bases at V and 0 bases at J, with 9 bases between the two ends. The CDR3 sequence is 14 residues long.

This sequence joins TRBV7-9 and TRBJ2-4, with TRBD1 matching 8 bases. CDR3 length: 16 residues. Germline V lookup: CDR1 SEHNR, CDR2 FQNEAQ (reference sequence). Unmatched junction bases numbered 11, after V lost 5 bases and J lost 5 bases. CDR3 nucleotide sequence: TGTGCCAGCAGCCGAGTTTCCGGGACAGGTGAAAACATTCAGTACTTC. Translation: CASSRVSGTGENIQYF. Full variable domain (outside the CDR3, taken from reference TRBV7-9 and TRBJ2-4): DTGVSQNPRHKITKRGQNVTFRCDPISEHNRLYWYRQTLGQGPEFLTYFQNEAQLEKSRLLSDRFSAERPKGSFSTLEIQRTEQGDSAMYLCASSRVSGTGENIQYFGAGTRLSVL.

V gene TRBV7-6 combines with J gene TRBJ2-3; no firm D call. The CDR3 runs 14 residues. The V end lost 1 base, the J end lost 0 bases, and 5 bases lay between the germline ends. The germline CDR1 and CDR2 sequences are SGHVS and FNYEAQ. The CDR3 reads CASSLGSSTDTQYF. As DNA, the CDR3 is TGTGCCAGCAGCTTAGGATCTAGCACAGATACGCAGTATTTT.

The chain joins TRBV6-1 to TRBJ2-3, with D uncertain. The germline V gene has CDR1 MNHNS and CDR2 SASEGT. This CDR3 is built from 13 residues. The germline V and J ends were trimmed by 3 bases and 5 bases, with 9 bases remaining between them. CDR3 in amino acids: CASSEGFLDTQYF. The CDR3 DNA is TGTGCCAGCAGTGAGGGGTTTTTAGATACGCAGTATTTT.

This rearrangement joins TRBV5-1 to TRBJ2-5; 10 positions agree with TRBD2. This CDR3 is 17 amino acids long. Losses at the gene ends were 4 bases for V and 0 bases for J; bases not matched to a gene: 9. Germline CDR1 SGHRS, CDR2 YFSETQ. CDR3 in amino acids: CASSPASTSGYQETQYF. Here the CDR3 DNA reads TGCGCCAGCAGCCCCGCTTCGACTAGCGGGTACCAAGAGACCCAGTACTTC. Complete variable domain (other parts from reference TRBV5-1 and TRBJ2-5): KAGVTQTPRYLIKTRGQQVTLSCSPISGHRSVSWYQQTPGQGLQFLFEYFSETQRNKGNFPGRFSGRQFSNSRSEMNVSTLELGDSALYLCASSPASTSGYQETQYFGPGTRLLVL.

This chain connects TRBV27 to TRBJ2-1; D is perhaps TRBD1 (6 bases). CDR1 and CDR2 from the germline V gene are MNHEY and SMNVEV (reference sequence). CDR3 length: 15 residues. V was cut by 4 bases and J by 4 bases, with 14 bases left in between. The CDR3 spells CASSSGQSVYNEQFF. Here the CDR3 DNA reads TGTGCCAGCAGTTCTGGACAGTCTGTATACAATGAGCAGTTCTTC.

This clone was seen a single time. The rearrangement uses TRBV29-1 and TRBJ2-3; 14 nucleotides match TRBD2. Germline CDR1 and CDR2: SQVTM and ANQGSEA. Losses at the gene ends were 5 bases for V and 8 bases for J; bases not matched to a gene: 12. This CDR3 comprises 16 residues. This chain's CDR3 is CSVPYGTSGSGSTQYF. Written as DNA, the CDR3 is TGCAGCGTTCCCTACGGGACTAGCGGGAGCGGGAGTACGCAGTATTTT.

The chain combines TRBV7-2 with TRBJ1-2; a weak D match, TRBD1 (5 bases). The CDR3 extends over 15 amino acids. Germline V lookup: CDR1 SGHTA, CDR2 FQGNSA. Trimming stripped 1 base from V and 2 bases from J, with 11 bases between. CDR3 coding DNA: TGTGCCAGCAGCTTAGGGGCTGACAGCAACTATGGCTACACCTTC. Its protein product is CASSLGADSNYGYTF.

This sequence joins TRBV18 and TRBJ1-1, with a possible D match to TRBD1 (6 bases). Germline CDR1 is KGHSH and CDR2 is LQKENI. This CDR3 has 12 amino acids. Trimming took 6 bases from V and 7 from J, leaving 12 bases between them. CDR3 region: CASSQRTVEAFF. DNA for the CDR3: TGTGCCAGCTCTCAACGGACAGTTGAAGCTTTCTTT.

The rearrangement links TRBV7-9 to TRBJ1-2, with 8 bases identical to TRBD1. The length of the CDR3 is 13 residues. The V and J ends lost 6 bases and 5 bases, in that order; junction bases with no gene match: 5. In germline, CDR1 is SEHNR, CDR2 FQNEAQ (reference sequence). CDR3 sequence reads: CASSAGGGYGYTF. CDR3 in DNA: TGTGCCAGCAGTGCAGGGGGCGGGTATGGCTACACCTTC.

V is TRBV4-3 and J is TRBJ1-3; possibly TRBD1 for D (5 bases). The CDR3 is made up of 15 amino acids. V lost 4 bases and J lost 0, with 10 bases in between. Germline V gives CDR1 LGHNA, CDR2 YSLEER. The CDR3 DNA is TGCGCCAGCAGCCCGGGGGTCTCCTCTGGAAACACCATATATTTT. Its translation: CASSPGVSSGNTIYF.

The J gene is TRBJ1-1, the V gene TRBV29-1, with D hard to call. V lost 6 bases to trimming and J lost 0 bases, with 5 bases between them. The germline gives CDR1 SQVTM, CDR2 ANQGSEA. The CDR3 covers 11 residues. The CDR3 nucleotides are TGCAGCGTGGAAATGAACACTGAAGCTTTCTTT. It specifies CSVEMNTEAFF.

The chain's CDR3 is CASRAGTGNRYEQYF. The CDR3 DNA sequence: TGTGCCAGCAGGGCCGGGACAGGGAACAGGTACGAGCAGTACTTC. The genes are TRBV6-1 and TRBJ2-7; 9 bases align to TRBD1. CDR3 length: 15 amino acids. Germline trimming cut 6 bases from V and 4 bases from J; bases unmatched to any gene: 10. Germline V lookup: CDR1 MNHNS, CDR2 SASEGT.

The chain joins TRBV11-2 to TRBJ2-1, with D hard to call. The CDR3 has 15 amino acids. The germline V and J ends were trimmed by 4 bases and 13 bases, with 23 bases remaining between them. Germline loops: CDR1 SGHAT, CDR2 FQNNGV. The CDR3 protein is CASSSATSLQSLQFF. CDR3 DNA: TGTGCCAGCAGCTCTGCTACCAGTCTGCAGTCATTACAGTTCTTC.

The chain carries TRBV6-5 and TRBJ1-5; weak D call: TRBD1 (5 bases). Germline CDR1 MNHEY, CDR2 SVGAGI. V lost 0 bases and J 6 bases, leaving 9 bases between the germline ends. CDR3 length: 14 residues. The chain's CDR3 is CASSYSGRGQPQHF. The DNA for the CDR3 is TGTGCCAGCAGTTACTCGGGAAGGGGTCAGCCCCAGCATTTT.